This is a list of T cell receptor beta chains from one sample in a study of blood T cell repertoires in COVID-19. Assay used: immunoSEQ multiplex PCR; TCRdb lists only in-frame clones, some missing. The table has 45,000 to 55,000 clones, around 90% seen once. Sequencing used peripheral blood. These receptors were taken from a human donor in a cohort sampled during active COVID-19. CDR3s include the opening cysteine and the closing phenylalanine or tryptophan. The D gene is left open where the match is weak. Size tells how often a clone was seen (once, few, many) or the class of an expanded clone, and some rows leave it out.

DNA,CDR3,J,V,D,length,size
TGTGCCAGCAGCGTAGCTACTTCATCAGGGGAGGGCGAAGCTTTCTTT,CASSVATSSGEGEAFF,TRBJ1-1,TRBV9,.,16,.
TGTGCCATCCCTACAGGGACGGGCACAGATACGCAGTATTTT,CAIPTGTGTDTQYF,TRBJ2-3,TRBV2,.,14,.
TGTGCCAGTAGTATAGCCGTGGGGCTTACTGAAGCTTTCTTT,CASSIAVGLTEAFF,TRBJ1-1,TRBV19,.,14,.
TGTGCCAGCATCCGACAGCCCGACACCGGGGAGCTGTTTTTT,CASIRQPDTGELFF,TRBJ2-2,TRBV5-4,.,14,.
TGTGCCAGCAGTTTGGTACAGCTTTTCTACGAGCAGTACTTC,CASSLVQLFYEQYF,TRBJ2-7,TRBV6-2/TRBV6-3,.,14,.
TGCGCCAGCAGCTTGGGGGGCGCAGGGAAAGAGGACCAGTACTTC,CASSLGGAGKEDQYF,TRBJ2-5,TRBV5-1,.,15,.
TGTGCCATCAGTGAGCCGAACGTTGCGGGACAGGGGGTAGGGTACACCTTC,CAISEPNVAGQGVGYTF,TRBJ1-2,TRBV10-3,TRBD1,17,.
TGTGCCAGCAGCTCGGGGACACTCTATGGCTACACCTTC,CASSSGTLYGYTF,TRBJ1-2,TRBV7-8,.,13,.
TGTGCCAGCAGCTACCGACTAGCGGGAGATTCAGATACGCAGTATTTT,CASSYRLAGDSDTQYF,TRBJ2-3,TRBV5-6,TRBD2,16,.
TGTGCCAGTCGTGGGGCCCCCTATAATTCACCCCTCCACTTT,CASRGAPYNSPLHF,TRBJ1-6,TRBV19,.,14,.
TGTGCCAGCAGCCCCCGGGAGGGGAATCTAGGCTACACCTTC,CASSPREGNLGYTF,TRBJ1-2,TRBV3-1/TRBV3-2,.,14,.
TGTGCCAGCAGCGACGGGAACTCCTACGAGCAGTACTTC,CASSDGNSYEQYF,TRBJ2-7,TRBV12-3/TRBV12-4,.,13,.
TGCGCCAGCAGCTTGGGTAAAGGAGCGGGCGTACCCCATGGCTACACCTTC,CASSLGKGAGVPHGYTF,TRBJ1-2,TRBV5-1,.,17,.
TGTGCCAGCAGCAACTTCGGACAGAACGAGCAGTACTTC,CASSNFGQNEQYF,TRBJ2-7,TRBV5-5,.,13,.
TGTGCCAGCAGCCCCACCGCACTAGCGGCTTCCTACGAGCAGTACTTC,CASSPTALAASYEQYF,TRBJ2-7,TRBV7-2,TRBD2,16,.
TGTGCTAGTGGGTTAGCGGGGGGACCCGATACGCAGTATTTT,CASGLAGGPDTQYF,TRBJ2-3,TRBV12-5,TRBD2,14,.
TGTGCCAGCAGTTATCGCCTACCTGCGAACACCGGGGAGCTGTTTTTT,CASSYRLPANTGELFF,TRBJ2-2,TRBV6-5,.,16,.
TGTGCCAGCAGCTTAGCGCGGACTAGCGGGGGATACGAGCAGTACTTC,CASSLARTSGGYEQYF,TRBJ2-7,TRBV7-2,TRBD2,16,few
TGCGCCAGCAGTCAACTAGCGGGAGGGCCGGCCGGGGAGCTGTTTTTT,CASSQLAGGPAGELFF,TRBJ2-2,TRBV23-1,TRBD2,16,.
TGTGCCAGCAGCTTCCCTAGCGGGGGGGAACAAGAGACCCAGTACTTC,CASSFPSGGEQETQYF,TRBJ2-5,TRBV5-4,TRBD2,16,.
TGTGCCAGCAGCCCAGGAGGTAGCAGCAATCAGCCCCAGCATTTT,CASSPGGSSNQPQHF,TRBJ1-5,TRBV7-2,.,15,few
TGTGCCAGCAGCCAAAGTGCGGGGGAGCTGTTTTTT,CASSQSAGELFF,TRBJ2-2,TRBV3-1/TRBV3-2,.,12,.
TGTGCCAGCTCACGGACCCGGGACAGGGACTATGGCTACACCTTC,CASSRTRDRDYGYTF,TRBJ1-2,TRBV18,TRBD1,15,.
TGTGCCAGCAGCTTAGCAGGGAACTCTGGAAACACCATATATTTT,CASSLAGNSGNTIYF,TRBJ1-3,TRBV11-2,.,15,.
TGTGCCAGCAGCCAAGTTCTGGGACTAGGGGAAGGGAATGAGCAGTTCTTC,CASSQVLGLGEGNEQFF,TRBJ2-1,TRBV14,TRBD2,17,.
TGTGCCAGCAGTTTTGGCGGGACAGGGGGCCTTGAAGGTGAAAAACTGTTTTTT,CASSFGGTGGLEGEKLFF,TRBJ1-4,TRBV27,TRBD1,18,.
TGTGCCAGCTCACCACCCCGGGACAAATACAATGAGCAGTTCTTC,CASSPPRDKYNEQFF,TRBJ2-1,TRBV18,.,15,.
TGTGCCAGCAGTGACTCTAGCGGCTCCTACAATGAGCAGTTCTTC,CASSDSSGSYNEQFF,TRBJ2-1,TRBV6-4,.,15,medium-sized
TGTGCCAGCAGCTTAGACAGCACCGGGGAGCTGTTTTTT,CASSLDSTGELFF,TRBJ2-2,TRBV7-9,.,13,.
TGTGCCAGCAGCGCCCCGGAGGGAGCAGGGCGAGTCGGAAACACCATATATTTT,CASSAPEGAGRVGNTIYF,TRBJ1-3,TRBV9,.,18,.
TGTGCCAGCAGCTTAGACCAAAGACCGGCCAGGATTCTGGACGAGCAGTACTTC,CASSLDQRPARILDEQYF,TRBJ2-7,TRBV13,.,18,.
TGTGCCAGCAGGGACAGGGGAACGAACACTGAAGCTTTCTTT,CASRDRGTNTEAFF,TRBJ1-1,TRBV6-5,TRBD1,14,.
TGTGCCAGCAGTTACTCGTTGACTGTCGGGGAACAAGAGACCCAGTACTTC,CASSYSLTVGEQETQYF,TRBJ2-5,TRBV6-2/TRBV6-3,.,17,.
TGTGCCAGTACCAGAGGGACAGGGGGTAGCCAGCCCCAGCATTTT,CASTRGTGGSQPQHF,TRBJ1-5,TRBV19,TRBD1,15,.
TGTGCCAGCAGACACCGGGACACTATTCTCTCTGAAGCTTTCTTT,CASRHRDTILSEAFF,TRBJ1-1,TRBV7-8,.,15,.
TGTGCCAGCAGCTTGGCGCAGGGTTGGGGCACTGAAGCTTTCTTT,CASSLAQGWGTEAFF,TRBJ1-1,TRBV5-6,.,15,.
TGTGCCAGCAGCTTAGCCGGCGGGACTAGCGGAAACAATGAGCAGTTCTTC,CASSLAGGTSGNNEQFF,TRBJ2-1,TRBV7-7,TRBD2,17,.
TGTGCCAGTAGTATTCGGACAGGCTATGGCTACACCTTC,CASSIRTGYGYTF,TRBJ1-2,TRBV19,TRBD1,13,.
TGTGCCAGCAGTCGGACGGTAGCGGTGAACATTCAGTACTTC,CASSRTVAVNIQYF,TRBJ2-4,TRBV6-5,.,14,.
TGCGCCAGCAGCGTCCCCTCGGGACAGGGGAAAACTGAAGCTTTCTTT,CASSVPSGQGKTEAFF,TRBJ1-1,TRBV5-1,TRBD1,16,.
TGTGCCAGCAGTGAAGCGCAGCTAGCGGGAGCGGAGACCCAGTACTTC,CASSEAQLAGAETQYF,TRBJ2-5,TRBV2,TRBD2,16,.
TGTGCCAGCAGCTTAAATCTACAGAACTCTGGAAACACCATATATTTT,CASSLNLQNSGNTIYF,TRBJ1-3,TRBV7-8,.,16,.
TGCGCCAGCAGCTTGGGTAGCCCTAATGAAAAACTGTTTTTT,CASSLGSPNEKLFF,TRBJ1-4,TRBV5-1,.,14,.
TGTGCCAGCAGCCCTGGGACAGAAGAGACCCAGTACTTC,CASSPGTEETQYF,TRBJ2-5,TRBV5-4,TRBD1,13,.
TGTGCCAGTACCATCCTAGGGACAGAAATTAGCAATCAGCCCCAGCATTTT,CASTILGTEISNQPQHF,TRBJ1-5,TRBV19,TRBD1,17,.
TGTGCCAGCAGCTACCGGGACAGGGTATTCGCAGAGACCCAGTACTTC,CASSYRDRVFAETQYF,TRBJ2-5,TRBV9,TRBD1,16,.
TGCACCAGCAGCTTAGCGGGGGGGCCAAAGTTGGAGACCCAGTACTTC,CTSSLAGGPKLETQYF,TRBJ2-5,TRBV1,.,16,.
TGCAGCGTGCGACTAGCGGGCTTTTACGAGCAGTACTTC,CSVRLAGFYEQYF,TRBJ2-7,TRBV29-1,TRBD2,13,.
TGTGCCAGCAGCTTGACAGGTCTCCCCAACTATGGCTACACCTTC,CASSLTGLPNYGYTF,TRBJ1-2,TRBV11-2,.,15,.
TGTGCCAGCAGTCCCCTCCTCTACAGGGGTAGTGGCTACGAGCAGTACTTC,CASSPLLYRGSGYEQYF,TRBJ2-7,TRBV27,TRBD1,17,.